The 32 T cell receptor beta chains in this list originate from one sample, sequenced in a study of blood T cell repertoires in COVID-19. Method: immunoSEQ multiplex PCR; TCRdb's copy keeps in-frame clones and lacks some. The table includes some 190,000 clones, around 80% detected once. Sequenced sample: PBMCs or T cells enriched from blood (not recorded which). The receptors shown here come from a man in his 60s who had been exposed to COVID-19.

This CDR3 reads CASSLTGRGHEQFF. CDR3 nucleotide sequence: TGTGCCAGCAGCTTAACAGGCAGGGGCCATGAGCAGTTCTTC. The rearrangement uses TRBV7-3 and TRBJ2-1, with D possibly matching TRBD1 (6 bases). The V gene lost 0 bases and the J gene lost 8 bases, with 11 bases spanning the gap. Per germline, CDR1 SGHTA and CDR2 FQGTGA. The CDR3 is 14 residues long.

This chain uses TRBV11-2 with TRBJ1-2; the D gene is possibly TRBD1 (5 bases). The CDR3 runs to 14 residues. The V gene lost 5 bases and the J gene lost 4 bases, with 14 bases spanning the gap. Germline loops: CDR1 SGHAT, CDR2 FQNNGV. The CDR3 DNA reads TGTGCCAGCAGCCTGGGAGGGGTGACCTATGGCTACACCTTC. This encodes CASSLGGVTYGYTF.

There are a few counts of this clone. The rearrangement joins TRBV23-1 to TRBJ2-1, with 9 positions matching TRBD1. TRBV23-1 is designated an ORF whose function remains uncertain. This CDR3 has 17 residues. Germline trimming cut 2 bases from V and 4 bases from J; bases unmatched to any gene: 9. For the CDR3, the DNA is TGCGCCAGCAGTCAACCTCACGGACAGGGGTGGTACAATGAGCAGTTCTTC. Translating gives CASSQPHGQGWYNEQFF.

The genes are TRBV28 and TRBJ1-3; D perhaps matches TRBD1 (5 bases). Looked up from germline, CDR1 is MDHEN and CDR2 is SYDVKM. Trimming left V 3 bases short and J 4 bases short, with 16 bases between. The CDR3 spans 16 residues. The chain's CDR3 is CASSFRPQVTGNTIYF. DNA of the CDR3: TGTGCCAGCAGTTTTCGCCCACAGGTAACCGGAAACACCATATATTTT.

This clone was recorded once. The J gene is TRBJ1-2, the V gene TRBV5-5; D is unresolved. The CDR3 length is 14 residues. V lost 1 base and J lost 3, with 10 bases in between. Germline CDR1 reads SGHKS; CDR2 reads YYEKEE (reference sequence). This CDR3 is CASSLTGKDYGYTF. In nucleotides, the CDR3 is TGTGCCAGCAGCTTGACGGGGAAGGACTATGGCTACACCTTC.

J is TRBJ2-1 and V is TRBV12-1; TRBD1, the D gene given by the table, was not confirmed from the DNA. TRBV12-1 corresponds to a pseudogene. There are 19 residues in the CDR3. CDR3 amino acids: CASSPRDRRTSLSYNEQFF. The CDR3 region has the DNA TGTGCCAGCAGCCCAAGGGACAGACGAACTTCTCTCTCCTACAATGAGCAGTTCTTC.

The V and J genes are TRBV19 and TRBJ2-7; TRBD1 matches 9 bases. CDR3 length: 13 residues. Germline lookup yields CDR1 LNHDA and CDR2 SQIVND (reference sequence). J was trimmed by 5 bases and V by 5 bases; bases with no gene match: 4. The CDR3 DNA sequence: TGTGCCAGTAGTTCCACAGGGGGCCACGAGCAGTACTTC. Protein: CASSSTGGHEQYF.

This clone was seen ten or more times. CDR3: CASSDGGLAGGKVYEQFF. The DNA for the CDR3 is TGTGCCAGCAGTGACGGGGGACTAGCGGGAGGGAAGGTCTATGAGCAGTTCTTC. The V gene is TRBV6-4, the J gene TRBJ2-1; 16 bases match TRBD2. The CDR3 extends over 18 amino acids. Germline-derived CDR1 and CDR2 are MRHNA and SNTAGT. The V segment lost 2 bases and the J segment 8 bases; nucleotides outside the gene matches: 9.

The CDR3 loop reads CASSGGQGRQETQYF. CDR3 coding DNA: TGCGCCAGCAGCGGCGGACAGGGGCGGCAAGAGACCCAGTACTTC. The chain links TRBV5-1 to TRBJ2-5; TRBD1 aligns across 9 bases. Germline lookup yields CDR1 SGHRS and CDR2 YFSETQ. With V trimmed by 4 bases and J by 2 bases, 6 bases remained unmatched. The CDR3 has 15 amino acids.

The chain combines TRBV5-1 with TRBJ1-6, with a tentative D call TRBD1 (5 bases). The CDR3 spans 15 residues. CDR1 and CDR2 from the germline V gene are SGHRS and YFSETQ. Between the trimmed V and J ends, which lost 0 bases and 6 bases, there was a span of 10 bases. CDR3 region: CASSLGTGFNSPLHF. DNA for the CDR3: TGCGCCAGCAGCTTGGGTACAGGCTTTAATTCACCCCTCCACTTT.

The DNA of the CDR3 is TGTGCCACCAGCAGTGATGCAGGGGGGAATGAAAAACTGTTTTTT. Translation gives CATSSDAGGNEKLFF. This chain joins TRBV15 and TRBJ1-4, with 7 nucleotides matching TRBD1. CDR1 and CDR2 (germline): LNHNV, YYDKDF (reference sequence). The V segment lost 3 bases and the J segment 5 bases; nucleotides outside the gene matches: 6. CDR3 length: 15 amino acids.

The V and J genes are TRBV3-1 (or the pseudogene TRBV3-2) and TRBJ2-3; 7 nucleotides align to TRBD2. Germline loops: CDR1 LGHDT, CDR2 YNNKEL (reference sequence). V shed 2 bases and J 0 bases; nucleotides not matched to a gene: 5. The CDR3 sequence is 16 residues long. The CDR3 reads CASSQRPSGSTDTQYF. Here the CDR3 DNA reads TGTGCCAGCAGCCAACGGCCTAGCGGAAGCACAGATACGCAGTATTTT.

The genes are TRBV6-2 or TRBV6-3 and TRBJ2-7; D unresolved. Trimming cost V 6 bases and J 4 bases, with 22 bases left between them. Per germline, CDR1 MNHEY and CDR2 SVGEGT. The CDR3 length is 16 residues. The CDR3 protein is CASSISGGLGPYEQYF. For the CDR3, the DNA is TGTGCCAGCAGCATCTCCGGCGGCCTTGGCCCGTACGAGCAGTACTTC.

The V call is TRBV27, the J call TRBJ1-6; 7 nucleotides match TRBD1. Germline CDR1 is MNHEY and CDR2 is SMNVEV (reference sequence). This CDR3 has 14 amino acids. J lost 10 bases, V lost 3 bases, and 6 bases had no gene match. The CDR3 protein is CASSFDRESSPLHF. The CDR3 nucleotides are TGTGCCAGCAGTTTTGACAGGGAATCCTCACCCCTCCACTTT.

This sequence joins TRBV30 and TRBJ1-3; D call uncertain. V lost 4 bases and J lost 2, with 6 bases in between. This CDR3 contains 12 residues. In germline, CDR1 is GTSNPN, CDR2 SVGIG (reference sequence). The CDR3 here is CAWKATGNTIYF. Here the CDR3 DNA reads TGTGCCTGGAAAGCAACTGGAAACACCATATATTTT.

The CDR3 region is CASSPLAASTDTQYF. CDR3 bases: TGTGCCAGTAGCCCACTAGCGGCTAGCACAGATACGCAGTATTTT. This chain connects TRBV19 to TRBJ2-3; 8 positions match TRBD2. The germline gives CDR1 LNHDA, CDR2 SQIVND (reference sequence). V was pared by 6 bases and J by 0 bases, with 5 bases of the junction left unmatched. The CDR3 spans 15 residues. The full variable domain, completed using reference TRBV19 and TRBJ2-3, is DGGITQSPKYLFRKEGQNVTLSCEQNLNHDAMYWYRQDPGQGLRLIYYSQIVNDFQKGDIAEGYSVSREKKESFPLTVTSAQKNPTAFYLCASSPLAASTDTQYFGPGTRLTVL.

The J gene is TRBJ1-5, the V gene TRBV11-2, with TRBD1 matching over 9 bases. The germline V gene has CDR1 SGHAT and CDR2 FQNNGV. CDR3 length: 17 amino acids. V was clipped by 5 bases and J by 9 bases; unmatched bases: 17. The CDR3 is CASSAGPGTGIFRPQHF. The CDR3 DNA reads as TGTGCCAGCAGCGCGGGACCCGGGACAGGGATCTTTCGGCCCCAGCATTTT.

The genes are TRBV12-3 or TRBV12-4 and TRBJ2-7; no firm D call. The CDR3 sequence is 13 residues long. Trimming took off 6 bases at V and 2 bases at J, with 11 bases between the two ends. CDR3 sequence: CASRSTVAYEQYF. CDR3 bases: TGTGCCAGCAGATCTACCGTAGCCTACGAGCAGTACTTC.

The chain is built from TRBV6-2 or TRBV6-3 and TRBJ1-2; 9 nucleotides match TRBD1. The CDR3 covers 16 residues. CDR1 is MNHEY, CDR2 SVGEGT, per germline. After removal of 5 bases from V and 4 bases from J, the junction contained 11 bases not matched to a gene. The CDR3 bases are TGTGCCAGCAGTCGAGGGACAGGGCGGGTGTTCTATGGCTACACCTTC. Protein product: CASSRGTGRVFYGYTF.

CDR3 residues: CASSQGDRAADEQYF. CDR3 in DNA: TGTGCCAGCAGCCAAGGGGACAGGGCGGCGGACGAGCAGTACTTC. This sequence joins TRBV5-8 and TRBJ2-7; 9 bases match TRBD1. This CDR3 is built from 15 residues. CDR1 SGHTS and CDR2 YDEGEE come from the germline V gene. The junction had 10 bases not matched to a gene; V was cut back by 4 bases and J by 5 bases.

The chain links TRBV7-9 to TRBJ1-4; D ambiguous. The V and J ends lost 1 base and 6 bases respectively, with 9 bases between them. CDR1 and CDR2 (germline): SEHNR, FQNEAQ (reference sequence). CDR3 length: 14 amino acids. The CDR3 coding sequence is TGTGCCAGCAGCTTAGATAATTCGGATGAAAAACTGTTTTTT. It codes for CASSLDNSDEKLFF.

Only a few counts were recorded for this clone. The rearrangement uses TRBV2 and TRBJ1-2, with TRBD1 identical over 7 bases. The CDR3 runs 13 residues. Germline V lookup: CDR1 SNHLY, CDR2 FYNNEI. Trimming at V came to 5 bases and at J to 4 bases, leaving 4 bases not matched to a gene. The CDR3 loop reads CASSRDSFYGYTF. The CDR3 region has the DNA TGTGCCAGCAGTAGGGACAGCTTCTATGGCTACACCTTC. Looking up the rest from reference TRBV2 and TRBJ1-2 gives the full variable domain: EPEVTQTPSHQVTQMGQEVILRCVPISNHLYFYWYRQILGQKVEFLVSFYNNEISEKSEIFDDQFSVERPDGSNFTLKIRSTKLEDSAMYFCASSRDSFYGYTFGSGTRLTVV.

The chain carries TRBV5-1 and TRBJ2-1; 11 bases are a match to TRBD2. V dropped 0 bases and J dropped 7; count of bases not matched to a gene: 9. This CDR3 is built from 17 residues. CDR1 is SGHRS and CDR2 is YFSETQ in the germline V gene. CDR3 DNA sequence: TGCGCCAGCAGCTTGGCCTTCACTAGCGGGAGAGGTAATGAGCAGTTCTTC. Translation: CASSLAFTSGRGNEQFF.

This clone was observed a single time. CDR3 DNA: TGTGCCAGCTCCGGGACAGGGGTTTCCGAGCAGTACTTC. This translates into CASSGTGVSEQYF. The chain links TRBV9 to TRBJ2-7; 10 nucleotides line up with TRBD1. Trimming at V came to 7 bases and at J to 6 bases, leaving 7 bases not matched to a gene. Germline-derived CDR1 and CDR2 are SGDLS and YYNGEE. There are 13 residues in the CDR3. Supplemented by reference TRBV9 and TRBJ2-7, the full variable domain reads DSGVTQTPKHLITATGQRVTLRCSPRSGDLSVYWYQQSLDQGLQFLIQYYNGEERAKGNILERFSAQQFPDLHSELNLSSLELGDSALYFCASSGTGVSEQYFGPGTRLTVT.

V usage is TRBV19 and J usage is TRBJ1-1; D gene uncertain. In germline, CDR1 is LNHDA, CDR2 SQIVND (reference sequence). V was cut by 4 bases and J by 1 base, with 7 bases left in between. CDR3 length equals 13 residues. The CDR3 region is CASSTLGNTEAFF. The CDR3 DNA sequence: TGTGCCAGTAGTACCCTCGGGAACACTGAAGCTTTCTTT.

The V call is TRBV10-3, the J call TRBJ2-1, with TRBD1 matching over 9 bases. The CDR3 is 16 amino acids. V shed 4 bases, J shed 8 bases, and the junction held 12 bases outside the gene matches. CDR1 ENHRY and CDR2 SYGVKD come from the germline V gene. CDR3 amino acids: CAISALQGAVVDEQFF. The DNA of the CDR3 is TGTGCCATCAGTGCTTTACAGGGGGCGGTGGTCGATGAGCAGTTCTTC.

This clone was counted between two and nine times. This chain's CDR3 is CASSPSLNYEQYF. The CDR3, as DNA: TGTGCCAGCAGCCCTAGCTTGAACTACGAGCAGTACTTC. This sequence joins TRBV28 and TRBJ2-7, with a possible D match to TRBD2 (5 bases). This CDR3 has 13 amino acids. V gave up 6 bases and J gave up 3 bases, with 12 bases separating them. Germline lookup yields CDR1 MDHEN and CDR2 SYDVKM. The whole variable domain, remainder taken from reference TRBV28 and TRBJ2-7, is DVKVTQSSRYLVKRTGEKVFLECVQDMDHENMFWYRQDPGLGLRLIYFSYDVKMKEKGDIPEGYSVSREKKERFSLILESASTNQTSMYLCASSPSLNYEQYFGPGTRLTVT.

This chain joins TRBV6-2 or TRBV6-3 and TRBJ1-6, with TRBD1 matching 7 bases. Trimming cost V 2 bases and J 7 bases; bases outside gene matches: 11. Germline V gene lookup returns CDR1 MNHEY and CDR2 SVGEGT. The CDR3 is 17 residues long. Here the CDR3 reads CASSYRPTGSLNSPLHF. CDR3 DNA: TGTGCCAGCAGTTACCGCCCGACAGGGTCCCTCAATTCACCCCTCCACTTT.

The genes are TRBV30 and TRBJ1-3; TRBD1 might be the D (5 bases). CDR1 GTSNPN and CDR2 SVGIG come from the germline V gene (reference sequence). The CDR3 is 14 residues long. V shed 5 bases and J shed 3 bases, with 14 bases lying between them. CDR3 residues: CAWLGLNFGNTIYF. In nucleotides, the CDR3 is TGTGCCTGGCTGGGACTGAACTTTGGAAACACCATATATTTT.

The V and J genes are TRBV6-1 and TRBJ1-6, with 8 positions matching TRBD1. The V gene end was trimmed by 2 bases and the J gene end by 8 bases; junction bases not matched to a gene: 5. Germline values: CDR1 MNHNS, CDR2 SASEGT. This CDR3 is built from 15 residues. The CDR3, as DNA: TGTGCCAGCAGTGAATTTGGACAGGGTTATTCACCCCTCCACTTT. This gives the protein CASSEFGQGYSPLHF.

The rearrangement uses TRBV2 and TRBJ1-1, with 10 bases fitting TRBD1. The V gene end was trimmed by 10 bases and the J gene end by 9 bases; junction bases not matched to a gene: 11. The CDR3 is 13 residues long. Germline V lookup: CDR1 SNHLY, CDR2 FYNNEI. The CDR3 here is CATTAGQGLKAFF. CDR3 nucleotides: TGTGCCACCACGGCGGGACAGGGGTTGAAAGCTTTCTTT. Supplemented by reference TRBV2 and TRBJ1-1, the full variable domain reads EPEVTQTPSHQVTQMGQEVILRCVPISNHLYFYWYRQILGQKVEFLVSFYNNEISEKSEIFDDQFSVERPDGSNFTLKIRSTKLEDSAMYFCATTAGQGLKAFFGQGTRLTVV.

This chain links TRBV18 with TRBJ2-1, with a possible D match to TRBD2 (6 bases). The germline gives CDR1 KGHSH, CDR2 LQKENI. Between the trimmed V and J ends, which lost 1 base and 2 bases, there was a span of 9 bases. The CDR3 runs 15 residues. CDR3: CASSPLAEPYNEQFF. CDR3 bases: TGTGCCAGCTCACCACTAGCGGAGCCCTACAATGAGCAGTTCTTC.